This T cell receptor (beta chain) emerged from a study of blood T cell repertoires in COVID-19 (dated by TCRdb to the early 2020s). With respect to the entire study: The collaborator samples originated in the United States, Italy and Spain and spanned the acute and convalescent phases of COVID-19. The prospective study material was composed of cDNA or gDNA derived from T cells, B-cell-depleted T cells, or PBMCs. Subjects who had been exposed to COVID-19, were actively infected with it, or had recovered from it provided the deeply sampled blood TCRbeta repertoires that made up the dataset. The repertoires were made available in a free public database intended to serve as a resource for research on the immune response to SARS-CoV-2. The samples were drawn from two sources: the first 160 participants of the ongoing ImmuneRACE study, and 1,200 or so subjects contributed by 6 global collaborators. Nearly every sample came with metadata listing a de-identified subject ID, COVID-19 status, age in years and sex. HLA class I and class II types, where available, came from metadata supplied by the sample provider rather than from assay-based typing. The study at large found these results: The quantity of clinical and demographic metadata differed by source and by participant and was supplied without curation.

TCRbeta CDR3 regions were amplified from genomic DNA using the immunoSEQ Assay, a bias-controlled multiplex PCR. The original methods were these. Within the assay, amplification of reference gene primers was used to estimate how many nucleated cells each sample contained. Sequence reads were collapsed and filtered to measure the absolute abundance of every unique TCRbeta CDR3 rearrangement. For each sample, productive Simpson clonality was calculated as the square root of Simpson's diversity index across productive rearrangements. Imported from immuneACCESS, the table was reduced by TCRdb to in-frame sequences with V and J called. These copies leave out some clones; in studies compared against another copy, an unresolved V gene accounts for under half, and the cause of the remainder is not known. V, J and clone size derive from that table, while D and trimming were established from the DNA sequence. The sample includes approximately 260,000 clones, with approximately 85% observed a single time. The ten top clones hold approximately 11% of the sample.

As to this clone: Its antigen is unknown. Base qualities are not recorded, but no much larger clone differs from it by a single base.

Whole blood was collected in K2EDTA tubes by collaborating institutions according to the institutions' own protocols. For TCRbeta analysis, collaborators shipped samples as frozen whole blood, isolated PBMCs, or DNA extracted from either of those sample types. This receptor was taken from a woman between 65 and 79 years old with acute or convalescent COVID-19. The sequenced sample was peripheral blood.

Read as DNA, the sequence is TGTGCCAGCTCACCACTGTCCACTAGCGGGGGGTTGAGGTCCGGCGAGCAGTACTTC. Its protein is CASSPLSTSGGLRSGEQYF. The chain joins TRBV18 to TRBJ2-7; the junction holds 12 bases that match TRBD2. Inclusive of the bounding cysteine and phenylalanine, the CDR3 is 19 residues long. Left in the record is the CDR3 DNA by itself, 57 bases read in frame from the first base. Per the germline V gene, KGHSH is the CDR1 and LQKENI is the CDR2. Ends trimmed: V by 1 base, J by 6 bases; bases unmatched to a gene: 16.